These 14 T cell receptor beta chains originate from one sample sequenced in a study of cytomegalovirus exposure and HLA in healthy donors. The PCR employed 60 Vbeta primers together with 13 Jbeta primers. Method: immunoSEQ multiplex PCR; TCRdb's copy keeps in-frame clones and lacks some. The sample includes over 200,000 clones, 82% of them seen just once. Material for sequencing was PBMCs. These receptors originate from a woman aged 40 to 55 in good health and CMV-seropositive.

CDR3 amino acids: CASSLKGASYEQYF. CDR3 in DNA: TGCGCCAGCAGCTTGAAGGGGGCGTCCTACGAGCAGTACTTC. The rearrangement joins TRBV5-1 to TRBJ2-7, with TRBD1 matching over 7 bases. Germline loops: CDR1 SGHRS, CDR2 YFSETQ. J gave up 1 base and V 1 base, and 2 bases lay outside the gene matches. The CDR3 runs 14 residues.

About this clone itself: The sample holds other DNA sequences that translate to the same CDR3. The chain has TRBV9 and TRBJ1-1; the match to TRBD1 covers 9 bases. V lost 3 bases to trimming and J lost 9 bases; unmatched junction nucleotides: 9. Germline V gene lookup returns CDR1 SGDLS and CDR2 YYNGEE. The CDR3 contains 14 residues. CDR3 sequence reads: CASSERGQGDKAFF. DNA of the CDR3: TGTGCCAGCAGCGAGAGGGGACAGGGAGATAAAGCTTTCTTT. The complete variable domain, with remaining parts taken from reference TRBV9 and TRBJ1-1, reads DSGVTQTPKHLITATGQRVTLRCSPRSGDLSVYWYQQSLDQGLQFLIQYYNGEERAKGNILERFSAQQFPDLHSELNLSSLELGDSALYFCASSERGQGDKAFFGQGTRLTVV.

This clone was counted once. This rearrangement joins TRBV19 to TRBJ2-3, with unresolved D. The CDR3 consists of 16 residues. Germline V CDR1 and CDR2: LNHDA, SQIVND (reference sequence). V lost 3 bases and J lost 1, with 14 bases in between. The CDR3 sequence is CASSIRKTSGTDTQYF. In nucleotides, the CDR3 is TGTGCCAGTAGTATCAGGAAGACGTCAGGCACAGATACGCAGTATTTT.

There are a few counts of this clone. This chain connects TRBV6-5 to TRBJ1-2; 7 nucleotides agree with TRBD1. Looked up from germline, CDR1 is MNHEY and CDR2 is SVGAGI. This CDR3 contains 12 residues. Trimming cost V 7 bases and J 6 bases; bases outside gene matches: 5. The CDR3 DNA follows: TGTGCCAGCACCAGGACAGGAGATGGCTACACCTTC. It codes for CASTRTGDGYTF.

The chain links TRBV7-9 to TRBJ1-5; 8 positions agree with TRBD1. The V gene end was trimmed by 5 bases and the J gene end by 0 bases; junction bases not matched to a gene: 6. There are 16 residues in the CDR3. CDR1 and CDR2 from the germline V gene are SEHNR and FQNEAQ (reference sequence). CDR3 bases: TGTGCCAGCAGCACCTGGACAGGGAGTAGCAATCAGCCCCAGCATTTT. Residues: CASSTWTGSSNQPQHF.

V and J are TRBV19 and TRBJ1-5; 10 bases align to TRBD1. The junction had 3 bases not matched to a gene; V was cut back by 3 bases and J by 4 bases. In germline, CDR1 is LNHDA, CDR2 SQIVND (reference sequence). This CDR3 has 15 amino acids. Written as DNA, the CDR3 is TGTGCCAGTAGTATGGGACAGGGGTTGAATCAGCCCCAGCATTTT. This codes for CASSMGQGLNQPQHF.

The chain joins TRBV7-9 to TRBJ2-7, with TRBD2 as a possible D gene (5 bases). V was shortened by 4 bases and J by 9 bases, with 25 bases between the two germline ends. The CDR3 is 16 residues long. Germline-derived CDR1 and CDR2 are SEHNR and FQNEAQ (reference sequence). DNA for the CDR3: TGTGCCAGCAGCTCCTACCTACGAGGGCAACTCTTCTGGCAGTACTTC. It specifies CASSSYLRGQLFWQYF.

The rearrangement links TRBV10-3 to TRBJ2-5; 9 bases match TRBD1. After removal of 6 bases from V and 4 bases from J, the junction contained 9 bases not matched to a gene. CDR3 length: 15 residues. Germline V lookup: CDR1 ENHRY, CDR2 SYGVKD. The CDR3 is CAIRFGQGIGETQYF. The DNA of the CDR3 is TGTGCCATCAGATTTGGACAGGGGATTGGAGAGACCCAGTACTTC.

The chain links TRBV12-5 to TRBJ2-3, with D tentatively TRBD2 (6 bases). The CDR3 extends over 15 amino acids. Germline V lookup: CDR1 LGHNT, CDR2 FRNRAP. The CDR3 coding sequence is TGTGCCACTTCACCGGAGGGACCACATACAGATACGCAGTATTTT. It specifies CATSPEGPHTDTQYF.

The chain joins TRBV9 to TRBJ2-7; TRBD1 aligns across 11 bases. Looked up from germline, CDR1 is SGDLS and CDR2 is YYNGEE. The CDR3 is 15 amino acids. V lost 4 bases, J lost 6 bases, and 9 bases stayed unmatched. The CDR3 region has the DNA TGTGCCAGCAGCCCTAGGACAGGGGGCGCGTGCGAGCAGTACTTC. Translating it yields CASSPRTGGACEQYF.

V and J are TRBV18 and TRBJ2-7; 10 bases match TRBD2. Germline CDR1 KGHSH, CDR2 LQKENI. CDR3 length equals 17 residues. After removal of 3 bases from V and 0 bases from J, the junction contained 8 bases not matched to a gene. The CDR3 here is CASSPALSSGSSYEQYF. Here the CDR3 DNA reads TGTGCCAGCTCACCCGCACTATCTAGCGGGAGCTCCTACGAGCAGTACTTC.

The chain uses TRBV7-9 and TRBJ2-3; 9 bases agree with TRBD1. The junction had 10 bases not matched to a gene; V was cut back by 9 bases and J by 6 bases. The CDR3 extends over 14 amino acids. Germline assignment: CDR1 SEHNR and CDR2 FQNEAQ (reference sequence). As DNA, the CDR3 is TGTGCCAGTTCTCGGGACAGGGATGCCGATACGCAGTATTTT. It encodes CASSRDRDADTQYF.

This clone appeared a few times. V gene TRBV30 combines with J gene TRBJ1-5; D gene uncertain. The germline gives CDR1 GTSNPN, CDR2 SVGIG (reference sequence). V was shortened by 2 bases and J by 6 bases, with 11 bases between the two germline ends. This CDR3 is 13 amino acids long. The CDR3 reads CAWSIGEIQPQHF. The CDR3 DNA reads as TGTGCCTGGAGTATCGGGGAAATTCAGCCCCAGCATTTT.

The V call is TRBV30, the J call TRBJ2-3; 7 bases align to TRBD2. The length of the CDR3 is 14 residues. Germline loops: CDR1 GTSNPN, CDR2 SVGIG (reference sequence). V shed 5 bases and J 6 bases; nucleotides not matched to a gene: 11. This CDR3 is CAWAPGGRGDTQYF. The CDR3 bases are TGTGCCTGGGCTCCGGGAGGCCGGGGGGATACGCAGTATTTT.